This T cell receptor beta chain derives from a study of T cells in Graves' hyperthyroidism and ophthalmopathy. Study-wide points: Blood also held most thyroid clonotypes expanded beyond 0.001.

TCR beta CDR3 regions were amplified from RNA. HTBI primers were the set used in a first-round RT-PCR of the TCR CDR3. One entry per CDR3 protein results from TCRdb running MiXCR on the multiplex PCR reads. The table records 360,000 or so distinct CDR3 sequences, 15% to 20% of them present only once. Reasons for excluding patients were uncontrolled infection, other autoimmune disease, pregnancy or lactation. This clonotype was detected many times. As yet, its antigen is unknown. Compared with germline, one end of the junction differs, possibly owing to a read error. The CDR3 sequence is 13 residues long. Germline CDR1 reads DFQATT; CDR2 reads SNEGSKA (reference sequence).

This chain links TRBV20-1 with TRBJ2-7, with TRBD1 matching 10 bases. This clonotype was sampled from a woman aged 18-29 years with Graves' hyperthyroidism. The sequencing sample was made of blood. CDR3 amino acids: CSATTGGSHEQYF. The CDR3 DNA follows: TGCAGTGCAACGACAGGGGGCTCCCACGAGCAGTACTTC.